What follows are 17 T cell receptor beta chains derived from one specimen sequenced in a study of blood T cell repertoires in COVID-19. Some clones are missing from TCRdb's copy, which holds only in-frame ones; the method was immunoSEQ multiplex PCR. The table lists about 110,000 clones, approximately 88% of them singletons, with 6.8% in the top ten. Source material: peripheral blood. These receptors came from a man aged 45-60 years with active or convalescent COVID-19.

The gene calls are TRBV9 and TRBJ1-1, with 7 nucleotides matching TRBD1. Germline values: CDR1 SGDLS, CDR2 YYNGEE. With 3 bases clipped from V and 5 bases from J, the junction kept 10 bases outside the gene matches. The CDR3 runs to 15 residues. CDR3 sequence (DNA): TGTGCCAGCAGCGGCCCGGGACAGATGAGGACTGAAGCTTTCTTT. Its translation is CASSGPGQMRTEAFF.

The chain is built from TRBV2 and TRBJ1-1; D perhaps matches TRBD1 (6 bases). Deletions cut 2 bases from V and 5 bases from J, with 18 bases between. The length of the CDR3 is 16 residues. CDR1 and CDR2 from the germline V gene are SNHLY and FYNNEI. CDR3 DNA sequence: TGTGCCAGCAGTGAACTTTCGGGCAGGGGTGCGACTGAAGCTTTCTTT. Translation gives CASSELSGRGATEAFF.

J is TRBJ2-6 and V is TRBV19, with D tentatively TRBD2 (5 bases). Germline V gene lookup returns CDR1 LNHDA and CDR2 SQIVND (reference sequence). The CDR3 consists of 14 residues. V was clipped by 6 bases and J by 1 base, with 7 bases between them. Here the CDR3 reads CASRRVSGANVLTF. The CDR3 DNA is TGTGCCAGTAGGCGGGTGTCTGGGGCCAACGTCCTGACTTTC. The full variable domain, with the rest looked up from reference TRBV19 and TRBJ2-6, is DGGITQSPKYLFRKEGQNVTLSCEQNLNHDAMYWYRQDPGQGLRLIYYSQIVNDFQKGDIAEGYSVSREKKESFPLTVTSAQKNPTAFYLCASRRVSGANVLTFGAGSRLTVL.

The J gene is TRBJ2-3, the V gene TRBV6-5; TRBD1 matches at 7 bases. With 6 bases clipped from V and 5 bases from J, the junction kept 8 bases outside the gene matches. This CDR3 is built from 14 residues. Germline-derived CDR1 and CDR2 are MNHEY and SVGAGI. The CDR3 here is CASRVPRDRDTQYF. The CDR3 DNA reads TGTGCCAGCAGAGTACCGAGGGACAGAGATACGCAGTATTTT.

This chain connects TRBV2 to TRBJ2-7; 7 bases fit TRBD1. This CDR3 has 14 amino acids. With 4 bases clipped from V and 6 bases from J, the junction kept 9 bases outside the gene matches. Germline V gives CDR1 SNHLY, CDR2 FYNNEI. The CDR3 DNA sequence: TGTGCCAGCAGTGGGAATCGACAGGGTAGCGAGCAGTACTTC. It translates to CASSGNRQGSEQYF.

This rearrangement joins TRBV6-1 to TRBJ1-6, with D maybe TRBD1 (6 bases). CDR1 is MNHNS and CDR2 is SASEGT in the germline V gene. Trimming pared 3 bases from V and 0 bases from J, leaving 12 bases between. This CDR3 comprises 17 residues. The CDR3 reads CASSEGTPSSYNSPLHF. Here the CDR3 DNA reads TGTGCCAGCAGTGAGGGGACACCGAGCTCCTATAATTCACCCCTCCACTTT.

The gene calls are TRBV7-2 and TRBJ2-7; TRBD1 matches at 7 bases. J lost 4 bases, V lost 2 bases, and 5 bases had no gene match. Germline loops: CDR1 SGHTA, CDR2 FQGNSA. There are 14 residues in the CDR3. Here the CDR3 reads CASSLNRGPYEQYF. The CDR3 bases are TGTGCCAGCAGCTTAAACAGGGGACCATACGAGCAGTACTTC.

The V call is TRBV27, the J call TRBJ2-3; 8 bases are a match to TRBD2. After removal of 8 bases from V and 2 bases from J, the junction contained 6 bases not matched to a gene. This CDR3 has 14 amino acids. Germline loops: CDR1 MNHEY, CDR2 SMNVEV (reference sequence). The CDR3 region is CASRISGATDTQYF. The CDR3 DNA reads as TGTGCCAGCCGTATTAGCGGGGCCACAGATACGCAGTATTTT.

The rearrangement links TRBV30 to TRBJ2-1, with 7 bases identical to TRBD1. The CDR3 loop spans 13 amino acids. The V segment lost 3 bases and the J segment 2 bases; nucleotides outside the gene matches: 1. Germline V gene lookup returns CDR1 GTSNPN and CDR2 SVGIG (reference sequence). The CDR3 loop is CAWSTGAYNEQFF. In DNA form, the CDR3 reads TGTGCCTGGAGCACAGGGGCCTACAATGAGCAGTTCTTC.

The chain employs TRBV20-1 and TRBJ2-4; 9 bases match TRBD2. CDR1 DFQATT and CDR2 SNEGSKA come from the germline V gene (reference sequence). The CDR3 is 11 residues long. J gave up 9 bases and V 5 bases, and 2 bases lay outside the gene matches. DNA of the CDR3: TGCAGTGCTCTGGGACTAGCCATTCAGTACTTC. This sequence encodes CSALGLAIQYF.

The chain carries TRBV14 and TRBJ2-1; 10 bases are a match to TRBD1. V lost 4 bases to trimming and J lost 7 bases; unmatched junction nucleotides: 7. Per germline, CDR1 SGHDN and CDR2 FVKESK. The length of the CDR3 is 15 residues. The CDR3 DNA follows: TGTGCCAGCAGCCCCCGGACAGGGGGATGGAATGAGCAGTTCTTC. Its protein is CASSPRTGGWNEQFF.

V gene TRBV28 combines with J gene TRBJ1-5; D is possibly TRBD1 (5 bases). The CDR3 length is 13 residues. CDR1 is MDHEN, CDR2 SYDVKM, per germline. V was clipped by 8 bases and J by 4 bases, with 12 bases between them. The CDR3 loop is CASSGPQNQPQHF. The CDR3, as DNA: TGTGCCAGCTCAGGGCCCCAAAATCAGCCCCAGCATTTT.

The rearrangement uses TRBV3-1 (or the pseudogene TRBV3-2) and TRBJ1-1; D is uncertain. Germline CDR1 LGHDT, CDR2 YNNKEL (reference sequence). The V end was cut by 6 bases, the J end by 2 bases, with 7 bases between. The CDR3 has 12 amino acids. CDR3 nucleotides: TGTGCCAGCAGTATTGTAAACACTGAAGCTTTCTTT. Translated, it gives CASSIVNTEAFF.

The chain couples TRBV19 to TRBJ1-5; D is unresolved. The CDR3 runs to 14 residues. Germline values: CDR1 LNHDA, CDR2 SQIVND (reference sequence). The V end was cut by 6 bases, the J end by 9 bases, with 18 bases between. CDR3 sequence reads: CASSEGFPRGPQHF. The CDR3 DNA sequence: TGTGCCAGTAGCGAAGGTTTCCCCCGCGGGCCCCAGCATTTT.

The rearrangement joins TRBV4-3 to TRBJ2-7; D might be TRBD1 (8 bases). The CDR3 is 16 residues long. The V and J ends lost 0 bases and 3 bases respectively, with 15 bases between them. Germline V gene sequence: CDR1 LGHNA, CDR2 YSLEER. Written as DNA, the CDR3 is TGCGCCAGCAGCCAAGACGGGAGGACAGGGCTCTACGAGCAGTACTTC. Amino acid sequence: CASSQDGRTGLYEQYF.

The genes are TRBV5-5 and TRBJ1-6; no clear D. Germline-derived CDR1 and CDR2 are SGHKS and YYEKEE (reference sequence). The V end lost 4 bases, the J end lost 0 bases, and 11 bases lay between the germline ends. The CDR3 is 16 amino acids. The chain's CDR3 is CASSVLPSSYNSPLHF. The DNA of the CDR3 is TGTGCCAGCAGCGTCTTGCCGAGCTCCTATAATTCACCCCTCCACTTT.

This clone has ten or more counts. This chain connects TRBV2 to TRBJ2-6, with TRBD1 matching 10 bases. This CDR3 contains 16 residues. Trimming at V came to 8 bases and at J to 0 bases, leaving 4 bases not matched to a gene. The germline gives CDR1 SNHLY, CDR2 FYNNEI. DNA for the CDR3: TGTGCCAGCGGCGGGACAGGGGCCTCTGGGGCCAACGTCCTGACTTTC. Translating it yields CASGGTGASGANVLTF.